This T cell receptor (beta chain) was obtained from a study of blood T cell repertoires in COVID-19 (TCRdb year 2020). As for the study more broadly: Samples from collaborators originated in the United States, Italy and Spain and spanned both the acute and convalescent phases of COVID-19. The material from the prospective study consisted of cDNA or gDNA derived from T cells, B-cell-depleted T cells, or PBMCs. Deeply sampled blood TCRbeta repertoires from subjects exposed to, actively infected with, or recovered from COVID-19 were included in the dataset. A freely available public database, intended as a resource for researchers studying the immune response to SARS-CoV-2, is where the repertoires were released. The samples were drawn from the first 160 participants of the ongoing ImmuneRACE study and from some 1,300 subjects provided by 6 global collaborators. Sample metadata almost always included a de-identified subject ID, COVID-19 status, age in years and sex. Where HLA class I and class II types were available, the types were taken from metadata supplied by the sample provider, not from assay-based typing.

General conclusions and limits of the study: How much clinical and demographic metadata was included differed by source and by participant, and the metadata was provided uncurated.

TCRbeta CDR3 regions were amplified from genomic DNA by means of the immunoSEQ Assay, a bias-controlled multiplex PCR. The authors' pipeline ran thus. The number of nucleated cells in each sample was estimated by amplification of reference gene primers within the assay. To quantify the absolute abundance of each unique TCRbeta CDR3 rearrangement, sequence reads were collapsed and filtered. Productive Simpson clonality was computed per sample as the square root of Simpson's diversity index over productive rearrangements. TCRdb provides this immuneACCESS table in a form limited to in-frame rearrangements. Some clones are lacking; in checked studies, under half of them reflect an unresolved V gene, and why the rest are absent is not known. From that table come the V and J calls and clone size; the DNA was used to work out D and trimming. The sample has about 140,000 clones on record, around 85% of them singletons. Jointly, the top ten make up 6.2% of the sample.

The count of this clone is one. Its antigen is still unknown. The sample holds no much larger clone one base away, and base qualities are not on file. The cysteine opens and the phenylalanine closes a CDR3 of 17 amino acids. The kept DNA is CDR3 alone, 51 bases in frame from the first base. V loses 5 bases, J loses 2 bases, and the germline ends lie 21 bases apart. As encoded in the germline V gene (reference sequence), CDR1 is SEHNR while CDR2 is FQNEAQ. Enrolling through a virtual design, the prospective study's participants ranged in age from roughly 18 to 89 years and lived across some 23 United States geographic areas. To assign participants to cohorts, the prospective study relied on clinical history that participants themselves reported in a screening survey and a study questionnaire. Recovered participants in ImmuneRACE Cohort 3 were defined as having two consecutive negative NP/OP PCR tests, clearance from a healthcare professional, or resolution of symptoms. In the prospective study, whole blood, serum and a nasopharyngeal or oropharyngeal swab were collected from each participant by mobile phlebotomists. Prospective study participants could optionally give additional blood draws and questionnaires over an approximately two-month period. Blood samples from the prospective study were shipped frozen or at room temperature prior to DNA extraction.

The specimen sequenced was PBMCs or T cells enriched from blood (not recorded which). The chain was built from TRBV7-9 and TRBJ1-1; the D gene assignment is ambiguous. The TCR comes from a woman in her thirties or forties who had recovered from COVID-19. The CDR3 here reads CASSTPLRGKDNTEAFF. At the DNA level, the sequence is TGTGCCAGCAGCACCCCTCTCCGGGGAAAGGATAACACTGAAGCTTTCTTT.